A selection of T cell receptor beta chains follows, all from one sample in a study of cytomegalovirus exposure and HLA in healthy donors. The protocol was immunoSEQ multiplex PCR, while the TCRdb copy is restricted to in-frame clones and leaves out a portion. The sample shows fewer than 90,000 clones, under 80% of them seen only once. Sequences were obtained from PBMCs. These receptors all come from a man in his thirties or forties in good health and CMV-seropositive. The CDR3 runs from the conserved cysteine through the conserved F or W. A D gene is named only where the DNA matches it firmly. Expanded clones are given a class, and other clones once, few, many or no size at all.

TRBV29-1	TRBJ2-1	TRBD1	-	CSVGGTGIRSYNEQFF	TGCAGCGTTGGCGGGACAGGGATAAGGTCCTACAATGAGCAGTTCTTC
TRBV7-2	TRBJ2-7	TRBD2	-	CASSLLGGGGLYEQYF	TGTGCCAGCAGCTTATTAGGCGGCGGGGGACTATACGAGCAGTACTTC
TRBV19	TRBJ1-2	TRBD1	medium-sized	CATAGTAYNYGYTF	TGTGCCACCGCCGGGACAGCTTATAACTATGGCTACACCTTC
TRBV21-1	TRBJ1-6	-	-	CASSRTNRGVNSPLHF	TGTGCCAGCAGCAGGACGAACAGGGGTGTCAATTCACCCCTCCACTTT
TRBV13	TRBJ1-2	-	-	CASSSLTGNYGYTF	TGTGCCAGCAGCTCACTGACAGGCAACTATGGCTACACCTTC
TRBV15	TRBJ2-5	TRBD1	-	CATSSGTGGSETQYF	TGTGCCACCAGCTCCGGGACAGGGGGTTCGGAGACCCAGTACTTC
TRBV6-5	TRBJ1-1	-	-	CASSQGGNTEAFF	TGTGCCAGCAGTCAAGGGGGGAACACTGAAGCTTTCTTT
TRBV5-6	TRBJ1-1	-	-	CASSLGGTGNTEAFF	TGTGCCAGCAGCTTGGGGGGCACAGGGAATACTGAAGCTTTCTTT
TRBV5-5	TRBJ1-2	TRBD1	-	CASSNLGQDGYTF	TGTGCCAGCAGTAACTTGGGACAGGATGGCTACACCTTC
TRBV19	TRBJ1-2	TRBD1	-	CASSILRGRGYTF	TGTGCCAGTAGTATACTGAGGGGGCGAGGCTACACCTTC
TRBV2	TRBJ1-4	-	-	CASYTGEKLFF	TGTGCCAGCTACACAGGAGAAAAACTGTTTTTT
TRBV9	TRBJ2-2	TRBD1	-	CASSFRQGGSGELFF	TGTGCCAGCAGCTTCCGACAGGGGGGATCCGGGGAGCTGTTTTTT
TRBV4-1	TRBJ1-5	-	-	CASSQDLGAGNQPQHF	TGCGCCAGCAGCCAAGATTTGGGGGCTGGCAATCAGCCCCAGCATTTT
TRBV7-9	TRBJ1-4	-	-	CSSSRQTGREKLFF	TGTTCCAGCAGCCGCCAGACAGGCCGTGAAAAACTGTTTTTT
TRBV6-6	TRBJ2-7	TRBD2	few	CASSYSTSELSYEQYF	TGTGCCAGCAGTTACAGCACTAGCGAACTCTCCTACGAGCAGTACTTC
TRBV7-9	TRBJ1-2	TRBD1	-	CSSSLAGQNNYGYTF	TGTTCCAGCAGCTTAGCGGGACAGAATAACTATGGCTACACCTTC
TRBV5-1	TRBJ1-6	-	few	CASSIQGDYNSPLHF	TGCGCCAGCAGCATACAGGGCGACTATAATTCACCCCTCCACTTT
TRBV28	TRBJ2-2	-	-	CASSLVGAGNTGELFF	TGTGCCAGCAGTTTAGTGGGGGCGGGGAACACCGGGGAGCTGTTTTTT
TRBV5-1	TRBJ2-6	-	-	CASSLVGAGPGANVLTF	TGCGCCAGCAGCTTGGTGGGCGCCGGCCCTGGGGCCAACGTCCTGACTTTC
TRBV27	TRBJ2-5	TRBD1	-	CASSLFQGEETQYF	TGTGCCAGCAGTTTGTTCCAGGGGGAGGAGACCCAGTACTTC
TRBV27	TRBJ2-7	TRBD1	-	CASSLYDRADEQYF	TGTGCCAGCAGTTTATACGACAGGGCGGACGAGCAGTACTTC
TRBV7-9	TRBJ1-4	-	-	CASSSLKTGVNEKLFF	TGTGCCAGCAGCTCGCTAAAGACAGGCGTCAATGAAAAACTGTTTTTT
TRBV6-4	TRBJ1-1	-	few	CASSSQSFQGEAFF	TGTGCCAGCAGCTCTCAGAGTTTCCAGGGGGAAGCTTTCTTT
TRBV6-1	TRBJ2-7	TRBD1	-	CASSGTGMVYEQYF	TGTGCCAGCAGTGGGACAGGGATGGTATACGAGCAGTACTTC
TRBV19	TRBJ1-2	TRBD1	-	CASSKDREDYGYTF	TGTGCCAGTAGTAAGGACAGGGAAGACTATGGCTACACCTTC
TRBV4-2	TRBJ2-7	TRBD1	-	CASSPGTGSLYEQYF	TGTGCCAGCAGCCCCGGGACAGGGTCCCTCTACGAGCAGTACTTC
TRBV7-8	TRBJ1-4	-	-	CASSLALYEKLFF	TGTGCCAGCAGCTTAGCCCTATATGAAAAACTGTTTTTT
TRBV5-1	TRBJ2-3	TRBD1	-	CASSQGTGGLADTQYF	TGCGCCAGCAGCCAAGGGACAGGGGGCTTGGCAGATACGCAGTATTTT
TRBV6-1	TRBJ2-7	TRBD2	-	CASSTGLESYEQYF	TGTGCCAGCAGTACGGGACTAGAATCCTACGAGCAGTACTTC
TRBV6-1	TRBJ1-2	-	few	CASSGPDAGAGSGYTF	TGTGCCAGCAGTGGCCCGGATGCGGGGGCCGGCAGTGGCTACACCTTC
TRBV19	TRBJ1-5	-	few	CASSIEPVSNQPQHF	TGTGCCAGTAGTATAGAGCCGGTTAGCAATCAGCCCCAGCATTTT
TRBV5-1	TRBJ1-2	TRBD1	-	CASSRTGDYGYTF	TGCGCCAGCAGCAGAACAGGGGACTATGGCTACACCTTC
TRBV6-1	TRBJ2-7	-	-	CASSLQTGPSYEQYF	TGTGCCAGCAGTCTCCAGACAGGTCCCTCCTACGAGCAGTACTTC
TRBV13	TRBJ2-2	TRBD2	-	CASSSRGLAGTAAGELFF	TGTGCCAGCAGCTCTAGGGGACTAGCGGGGACCGCAGCCGGGGAGCTGTTTTTT
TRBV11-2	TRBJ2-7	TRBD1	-	CASSPDRGRSEQYF	TGTGCCAGCAGCCCAGACAGGGGGCGCAGCGAGCAGTACTTC
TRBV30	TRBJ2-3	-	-	CAWTWGVADTQYF	TGTGCCTGGACATGGGGGGTTGCGGATACGCAGTATTTT
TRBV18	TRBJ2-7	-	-	CASSPGQYEQYF	TGTGCCAGCTCACCAGGACAGTACGAGCAGTACTTC
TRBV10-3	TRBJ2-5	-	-	CATLDTGLQETQYF	TGTGCCACCCTGGACACAGGTCTCCAAGAGACCCAGTACTTC
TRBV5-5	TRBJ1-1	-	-	CASSFDIANTEAFF	TGTGCCAGCAGCTTTGACATCGCGAACACTGAAGCTTTCTTT
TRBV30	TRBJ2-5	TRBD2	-	CAWGLAGTETQYF	TGTGCCTGGGGACTAGCGGGAACGGAGACCCAGTACTTC
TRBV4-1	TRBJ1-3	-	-	CASSPGTFGNTIYF	TGCGCCAGCAGCCCTGGGACTTTTGGAAACACCATATATTTT
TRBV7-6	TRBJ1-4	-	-	CASSSPTSVEKLFF	TGTGCCAGCAGCTCCCCTACGTCGGTTGAAAAACTGTTTTTT
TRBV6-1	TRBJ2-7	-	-	CASSSGNEQYF	TGTGCCAGCAGTTCAGGGAACGAGCAGTACTTC
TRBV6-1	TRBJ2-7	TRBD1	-	CASSDRTGGRYEQYF	TGTGCCAGCAGTGATCGGACAGGGGGCAGGTACGAGCAGTACTTC
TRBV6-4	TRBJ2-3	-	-	CASSVTGDTDTQYF	TGTGCCAGCAGTGTCACGGGTGACACAGATACGCAGTATTTT
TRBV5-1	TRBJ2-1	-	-	CASSLARGMTSLAEQFF	TGCGCCAGCAGCTTGGCCCGGGGGATGACCTCCCTAGCTGAGCAGTTCTTC
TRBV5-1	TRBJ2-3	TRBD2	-	CASSLRTSGLTDTQYF	TGCGCCAGCAGCCTCCGGACTAGCGGCCTCACAGATACGCAGTATTTT
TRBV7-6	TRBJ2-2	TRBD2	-	CASSLIPGTSGGKTGELFF	TGTGCCAGCAGCTTAATTCCCGGGACTAGCGGGGGGAAGACCGGGGAGCTGTTTTTT
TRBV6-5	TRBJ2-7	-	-	CASSYGGTSSYEQYF	TGTGCCAGCAGTTACGGGGGGACGAGCTCCTACGAGCAGTACTTC
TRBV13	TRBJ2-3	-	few	CASSHLQDFTDTQYF	TGTGCCAGCAGCCATTTGCAGGACTTCACAGATACGCAGTATTTT
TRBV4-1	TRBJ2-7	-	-	CASSQEGVYYEQYF	TGCGCCAGCAGCCAAGAAGGGGTTTACTACGAGCAGTACTTC
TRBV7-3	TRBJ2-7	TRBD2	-	CASSGPGGSGGSYEQYF	TGTGCCAGCAGCGGACCGGGGGGTAGCGGGGGCTCCTACGAGCAGTACTTC
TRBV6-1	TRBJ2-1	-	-	CASSDGQRLAFF	TGTGCCAGCAGTGACGGACAGCGCCTCGCGTTCTTC
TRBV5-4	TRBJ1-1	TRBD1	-	CASSRGLTEAFF	TGTGCCAGCAGCAGGGGGCTGACTGAAGCTTTCTTT